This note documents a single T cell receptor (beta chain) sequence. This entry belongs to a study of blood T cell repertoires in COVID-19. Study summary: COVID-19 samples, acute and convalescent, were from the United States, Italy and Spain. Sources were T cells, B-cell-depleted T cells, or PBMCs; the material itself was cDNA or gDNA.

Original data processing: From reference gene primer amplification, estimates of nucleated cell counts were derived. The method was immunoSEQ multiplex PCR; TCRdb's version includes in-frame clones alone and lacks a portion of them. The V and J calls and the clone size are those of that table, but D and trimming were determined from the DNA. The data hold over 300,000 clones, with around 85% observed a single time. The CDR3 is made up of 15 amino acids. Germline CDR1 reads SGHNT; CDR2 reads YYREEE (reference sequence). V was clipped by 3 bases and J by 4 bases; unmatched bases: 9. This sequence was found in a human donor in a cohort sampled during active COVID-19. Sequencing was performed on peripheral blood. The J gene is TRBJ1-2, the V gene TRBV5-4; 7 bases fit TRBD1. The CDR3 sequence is CASSSGQTDFYGYTF. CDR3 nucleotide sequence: TGTGCCAGCAGCTCGGGACAGACCGACTTCTATGGCTACACCTTC.